This T cell receptor beta chain is from a study of blood T cell repertoires in COVID-19. In the study overall: Collection of acute and convalescent COVID-19 samples took place in the United States, Italy and Spain.

In the source study's methods: The assay estimated nucleated cells by amplifying reference gene primers. The repertoire was sequenced with immunoSEQ multiplex PCR; TCRdb's copy has only in-frame clones and lacks some. That table is the source of V, J and clone size, and D and trimming were worked out from the DNA. The table shows about 69,000 clones, with around 89% occurring only once. This clone has only one observation. This CDR3 is 15 amino acids long. V was clipped by 7 bases and J by 2 bases; unmatched bases: 7. Looked up from germline, CDR1 is SNHLY and CDR2 is FYNNEI. This TCR was recovered from a man between 45 and 60 years old with acute or convalescent COVID-19. V is TRBV2 and J is TRBJ2-2; 7 nucleotides line up with TRBD2. The source material was peripheral blood. CDR3 region: CASKRGGRNTGELFF. The CDR3 bases are TGTGCCAGCAAACGGGGAGGGCGAAACACCGGGGAGCTGTTTTTT.